A single sample gave rise to the 2 T cell receptor beta chains below, sequenced in a study of graft-versus-host responses after intestinal transplantation. Data came from immunoSEQ multiplex PCR; TCRdb stores just in-frame clones and leaves some out. This sample has 20,000 or so clones, with approximately 89% found just once. The sequenced sample was bone marrow, obtained roughly 130 days after transplant. The receptors stem from a human patient who received an intestinal transplant, so some T cells may come from the graft donor.

The gene calls are TRBV29-1 and TRBJ1-4, with D possibly TRBD1 on 6 matching bases. Trimming stripped 7 bases from V and 8 bases from J, with 26 bases between. The CDR3 spans 16 residues. Per the germline V gene, CDR1 is SQVTM and CDR2 is ANQGSEA. The CDR3 loop reads CSALSWFRTGQEKLFF. The DNA for the CDR3 is TGCAGCGCCCTGAGTTGGTTCAGGACGGGACAAGAAAAACTGTTTTTT. The full variable domain, in which reference TRBV29-1 and TRBJ1-4 provide the parts outside the CDR3, is SAVISQKPSRDICQRGTSLTIQCQVDSQVTMMFWYRQQPGQSLTLIATANQGSEATYESGFVIDKFPISRPNLTFSTLTVSNMSPEDSSIYLCSALSWFRTGQEKLFFGSGTQLSVL.

The rearrangement uses TRBV6-5 and TRBJ2-3; no definite D call. CDR1 is MNHEY and CDR2 is SVGAGI in the germline V gene. Trimming pared 0 bases from V and 1 base from J, leaving 11 bases between. The CDR3 spans 16 residues. CDR3 amino acids: CASSYSNSAGTDTQYF. In nucleotides, the CDR3 is TGTGCCAGCAGTTACTCGAATTCTGCGGGCACAGATACGCAGTATTTT.